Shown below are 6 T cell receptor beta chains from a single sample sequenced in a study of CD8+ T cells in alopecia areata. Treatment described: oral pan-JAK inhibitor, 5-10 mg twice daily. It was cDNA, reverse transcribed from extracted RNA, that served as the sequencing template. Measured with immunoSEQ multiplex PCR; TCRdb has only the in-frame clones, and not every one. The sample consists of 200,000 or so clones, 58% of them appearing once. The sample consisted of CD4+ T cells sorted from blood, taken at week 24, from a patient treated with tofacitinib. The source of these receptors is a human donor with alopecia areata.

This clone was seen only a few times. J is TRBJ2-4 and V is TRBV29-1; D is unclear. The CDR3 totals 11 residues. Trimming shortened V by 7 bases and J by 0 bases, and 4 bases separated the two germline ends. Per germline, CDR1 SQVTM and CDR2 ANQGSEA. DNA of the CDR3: TGCAGCGCTCAAGCCAAAAACATTCAGTACTTC. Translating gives CSAQAKNIQYF. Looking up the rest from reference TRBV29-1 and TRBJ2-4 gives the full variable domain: SAVISQKPSRDICQRGTSLTIQCQVDSQVTMMFWYRQQPGQSLTLIATANQGSEATYESGFVIDKFPISRPNLTFSTLTVSNMSPEDSSIYLCSAQAKNIQYFGAGTRLSVL.

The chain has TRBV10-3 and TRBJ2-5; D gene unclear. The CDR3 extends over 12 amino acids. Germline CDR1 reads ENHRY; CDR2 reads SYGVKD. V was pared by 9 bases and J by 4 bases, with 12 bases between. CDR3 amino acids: CAMSSPRETQYF. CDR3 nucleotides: TGTGCCATGAGCTCACCCAGAGAGACCCAGTACTTC.

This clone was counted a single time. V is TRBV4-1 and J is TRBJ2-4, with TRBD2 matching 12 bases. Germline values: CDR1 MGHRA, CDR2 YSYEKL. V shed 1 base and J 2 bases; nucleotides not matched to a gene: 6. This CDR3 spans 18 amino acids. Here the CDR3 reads CASSQGLAGGETKNIQYF. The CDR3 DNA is TGCGCCAGCAGCCAAGGCCTAGCGGGAGGGGAGACCAAAAACATTCAGTACTTC.

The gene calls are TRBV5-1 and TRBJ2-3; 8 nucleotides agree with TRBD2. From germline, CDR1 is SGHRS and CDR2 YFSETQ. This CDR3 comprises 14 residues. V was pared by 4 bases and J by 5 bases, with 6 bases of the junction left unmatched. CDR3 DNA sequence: TGCGCCAGCAGCCCGGGACTAGTCATAGATACGCAGTATTTT. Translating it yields CASSPGLVIDTQYF.

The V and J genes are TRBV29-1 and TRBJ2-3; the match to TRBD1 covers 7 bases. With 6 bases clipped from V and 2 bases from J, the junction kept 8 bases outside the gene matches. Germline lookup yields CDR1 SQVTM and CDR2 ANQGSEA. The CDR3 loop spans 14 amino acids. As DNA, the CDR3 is TGCAGCGTAAGCTGGACAGGTCACACAGATACGCAGTATTTT. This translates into CSVSWTGHTDTQYF.

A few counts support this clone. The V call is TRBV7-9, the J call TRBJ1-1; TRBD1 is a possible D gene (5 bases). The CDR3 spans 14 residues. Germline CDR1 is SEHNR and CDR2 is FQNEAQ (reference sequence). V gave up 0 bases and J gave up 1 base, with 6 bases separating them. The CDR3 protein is CASSLAQGNTEAFF. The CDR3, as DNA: TGTGCCAGCAGCTTAGCGCAGGGGAACACTGAAGCTTTCTTT.